This TCR beta chain appears in the sequencing data of a study of blood T cell repertoires in COVID-19. About the research overall: T cells, B-cell-depleted T cells, or PBMCs provided the cDNA or gDNA that served as material.

Sequencing was performed with immunoSEQ multiplex PCR; in TCRdb, only in-frame clones are kept and a portion is missing. The sample has about 18,000 clones, roughly nine tenths seen once. The TCR sequence derives from a man aged 55 to 70 with active COVID-19. Material for sequencing was peripheral blood.

CDR3 nucleotides: TGCAGCGCCCGACCATCCTTGGACAGGGGGGCTGGCTACACCTTC. Translation: CSARPSLDRGAGYTF. The genes are TRBV29-1 and TRBJ1-2; 10 nucleotides align to TRBD1. With V trimmed by 7 bases and J by 7 bases, 15 bases remained unmatched. The CDR3 covers 15 residues. Germline V CDR1 and CDR2: SQVTM, ANQGSEA.